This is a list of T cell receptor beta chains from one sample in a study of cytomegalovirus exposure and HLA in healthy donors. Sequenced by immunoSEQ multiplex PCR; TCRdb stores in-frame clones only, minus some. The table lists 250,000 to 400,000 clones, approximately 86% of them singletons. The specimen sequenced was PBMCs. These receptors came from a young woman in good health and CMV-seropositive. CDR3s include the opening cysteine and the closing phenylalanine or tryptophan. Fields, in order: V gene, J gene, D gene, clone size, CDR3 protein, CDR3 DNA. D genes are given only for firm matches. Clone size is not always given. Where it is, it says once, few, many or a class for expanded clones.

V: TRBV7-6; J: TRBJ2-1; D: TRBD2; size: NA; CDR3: CASSLARASGRNEQFF; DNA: TGTGCCAGCAGCTTAGCTAGGGCTAGCGGGAGGAATGAGCAGTTCTTC
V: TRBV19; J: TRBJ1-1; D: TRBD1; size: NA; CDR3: CATGGYTEAFF; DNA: TGTGCCACAGGGGGTTACACTGAAGCTTTCTTT
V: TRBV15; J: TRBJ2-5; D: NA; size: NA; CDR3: CATSRVSGLGAETQYF; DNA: TGTGCCACCAGCAGAGTCTCGGGGCTCGGCGCGGAGACCCAGTACTTC
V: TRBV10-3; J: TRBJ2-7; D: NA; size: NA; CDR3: CAISESFASEQYF; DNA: TGTGCCATCAGTGAGTCGTTCGCTTCGGAGCAGTACTTC
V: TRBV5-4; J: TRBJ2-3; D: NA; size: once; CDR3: CASSGEIGDTQYF; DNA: TGTGCCAGCAGCGGGGAGATCGGGGATACGCAGTATTTT
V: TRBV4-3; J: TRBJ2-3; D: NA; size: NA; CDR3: CASSQDNRVLTDTQYF; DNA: TGCGCCAGCAGCCAAGATAACAGGGTTTTGACAGATACGCAGTATTTT
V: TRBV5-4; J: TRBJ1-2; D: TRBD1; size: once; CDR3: CASSLGGTGVNYGYTF; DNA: TGTGCCAGCAGCTTGGGGGGGACAGGGGTAAACTATGGCTACACCTTC
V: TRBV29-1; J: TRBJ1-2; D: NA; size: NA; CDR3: CSVGGGFNYTF; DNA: TGCAGCGTTGGCGGGGGATTTAACTACACCTTC
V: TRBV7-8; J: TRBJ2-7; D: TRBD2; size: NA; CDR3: CASSKRILADHYEQYF; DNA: TGTGCCAGCAGCAAGAGAATACTAGCGGACCATTACGAGCAGTACTTC
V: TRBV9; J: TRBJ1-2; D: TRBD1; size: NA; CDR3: CASSYPTGGYGYTF; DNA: TGTGCCAGCAGCTACCCGACAGGGGGGTATGGCTACACCTTC
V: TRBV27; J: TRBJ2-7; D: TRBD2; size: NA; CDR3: CASSLKGSGVSGTYEQYF; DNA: TGTGCCAGCAGTTTAAAGGGCTCGGGGGTTAGCGGGACCTACGAGCAGTACTTC
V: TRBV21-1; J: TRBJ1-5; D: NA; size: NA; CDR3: CASNKGSNQPQHF; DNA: TGTGCCAGCAACAAGGGCAGCAATCAGCCCCAGCATTTT
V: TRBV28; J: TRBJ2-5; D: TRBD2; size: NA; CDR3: CASSLFAGGRETQYF; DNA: TGTGCCAGCAGTTTATTTGCGGGGGGCAGGGAGACCCAGTACTTC
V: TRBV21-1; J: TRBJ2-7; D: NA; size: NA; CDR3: CARVINYEQYF; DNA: TGTGCCAGAGTGATAAACTACGAGCAGTACTTC
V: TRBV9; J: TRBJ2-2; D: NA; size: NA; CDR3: CASSVGFANTGELFF; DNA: TGTGCCAGCAGCGTAGGATTCGCGAACACCGGGGAGCTGTTTTTT
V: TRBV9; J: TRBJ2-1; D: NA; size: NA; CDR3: CASSALVEPLNEQFF; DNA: TGTGCCAGCAGCGCACTAGTGGAGCCCCTCAATGAGCAGTTCTTC
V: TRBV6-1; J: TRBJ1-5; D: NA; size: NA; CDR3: CASNTGISNQPQHF; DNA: TGTGCCAGCAATACAGGGATCTCCAATCAGCCCCAGCATTTT
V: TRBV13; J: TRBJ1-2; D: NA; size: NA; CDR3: CASSFDSGPDYGYTF; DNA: TGTGCCAGCAGCTTTGACAGCGGGCCAGACTATGGCTACACCTTC
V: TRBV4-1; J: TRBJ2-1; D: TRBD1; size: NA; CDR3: CASSQANRGDEQFF; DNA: TGCGCCAGCAGCCAAGCAAACAGGGGCGATGAGCAGTTCTTC
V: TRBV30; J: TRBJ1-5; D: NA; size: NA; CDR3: CAWSVLQQPQHF; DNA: TGTGCCTGGAGTGTACTCCAACAGCCCCAGCATTTT
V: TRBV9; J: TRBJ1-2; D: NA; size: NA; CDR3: CASSVARDTYGYTF; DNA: TGTGCCAGCAGCGTAGCTAGGGACACCTATGGCTACACCTTC
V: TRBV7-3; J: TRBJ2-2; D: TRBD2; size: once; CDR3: CASSLTSGGDTGELFF; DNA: TGTGCCAGCAGCTTAACGTCGGGAGGGGACACCGGGGAGCTGTTTTTT
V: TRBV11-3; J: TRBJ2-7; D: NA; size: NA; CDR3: CASSPGGPSAEQYF; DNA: TGTGCCAGCAGCCCCGGTGGACCTTCTGCCGAGCAGTACTTC
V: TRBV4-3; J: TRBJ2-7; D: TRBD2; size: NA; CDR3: CASSQASTSGPSYEQYF; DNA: TGCGCCAGCAGCCAAGCGAGTACTAGCGGGCCGTCCTACGAGCAGTACTTC
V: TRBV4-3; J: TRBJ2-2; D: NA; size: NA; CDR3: CASSSGQITGELFF; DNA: TGCGCCAGCAGCTCAGGACAGATCACCGGGGAGCTGTTTTTT
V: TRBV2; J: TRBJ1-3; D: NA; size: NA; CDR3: CASGLGGSGNTIYF; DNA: TGTGCCAGCGGGCTGGGGGGGTCTGGAAACACCATATATTTT
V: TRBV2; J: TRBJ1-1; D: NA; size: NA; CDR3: CASSEGSTEAFF; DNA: TGTGCCAGCAGTGAAGGGAGCACTGAAGCTTTCTTT
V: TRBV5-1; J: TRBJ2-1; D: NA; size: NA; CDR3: CASSLDGDGYNEQFF; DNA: TGCGCCAGCAGCTTGGACGGGGACGGGTACAATGAGCAGTTCTTC
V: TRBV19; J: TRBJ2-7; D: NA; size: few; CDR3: CASSGGQGPYEQYF; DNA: TGTGCCAGTAGTGGAGGCCAGGGCCCCTACGAGCAGTACTTC
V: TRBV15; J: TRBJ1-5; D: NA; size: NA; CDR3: CATSRDSGAFNQPQHF; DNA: TGTGCCACCAGCAGAGATAGTGGGGCTTTTAATCAGCCCCAGCATTTT
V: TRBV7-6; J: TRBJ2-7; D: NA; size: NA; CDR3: CASSLSPSVGYEQYF; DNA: TGTGCCAGCAGCTTATCTCCCTCGGTGGGCTACGAGCAGTACTTC
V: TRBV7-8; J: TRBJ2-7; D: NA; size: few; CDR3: CASSPTRTHYEQYF; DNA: TGTGCCAGCAGCCCAACAAGGACTCACTACGAGCAGTACTTC
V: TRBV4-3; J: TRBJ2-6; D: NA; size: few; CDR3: CASSPPGAGANVLTF; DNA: TGCGCCAGCAGCCCCCCGGGGGCAGGGGCCAACGTCCTGACTTTC
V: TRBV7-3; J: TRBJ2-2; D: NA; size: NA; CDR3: CASSSTGELFF; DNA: TGTGCCAGCAGCTCCACCGGGGAGCTGTTTTTT
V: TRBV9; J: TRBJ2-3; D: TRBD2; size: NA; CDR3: CASSSGGGTDTQYF; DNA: TGTGCCAGCAGCTCTGGGGGGGGCACAGATACGCAGTATTTT
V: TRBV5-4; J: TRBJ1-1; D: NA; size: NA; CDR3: CASSAGVFSTEAFF; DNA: TGTGCCAGCAGCGCAGGGGTTTTCAGCACTGAAGCTTTCTTT
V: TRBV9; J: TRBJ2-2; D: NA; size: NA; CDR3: CASSVGGTDTGELFF; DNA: TGTGCCAGCAGCGTAGGAGGGACGGACACCGGGGAGCTGTTTTTT
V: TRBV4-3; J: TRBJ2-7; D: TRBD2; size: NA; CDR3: CASSQDLGLAGVEQYF; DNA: TGCGCCAGCAGCCAAGATCTAGGACTAGCGGGAGTTGAGCAGTACTTC
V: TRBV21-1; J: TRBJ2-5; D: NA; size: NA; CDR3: CASSKGLPAETQYF; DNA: TGTGCCAGCAGCAAGGGTCTACCCGCGGAGACCCAGTACTTC